The sequence of this T cell receptor beta chain was determined in a study of CD8 T cells in Susac syndrome (dated by TCRdb to the late 2010s). About the study as a whole: Among the sequenced Susac syndrome patients, five or six had clinically active disease and fewer than ten were in clinical remission. At blood withdrawal, Susac syndrome patients were either therapy-naive, taking corticosteroids (in some cases with IVIg as well), or taking IVIg alone. Repertoire sequencing was used to test whether CD8+ T cell activation and differentiation in Susac syndrome was antigen driven. CD8+ T cell repertoire clonality was compared between more than 9 healthy donors, around 14 Susac syndrome patients and roughly 15 multiple sclerosis patients. The full study reports these points: Around 15 Susac-specific public clones were identified in the total CD8+ repertoire, and roughly five Susac-specific public clones were identified in the CD8+ TEMRA repertoire. The TCR sequencing and HLA analysis was acknowledged to have included a relatively small number of individuals. Clonal expansion was seen in Susac syndrome CD8+ repertoires, peaking in CD8+ TEMRA cells and being greater in clinically active patients than in remitting ones.

RNA was extracted with the RNeasy kit and roughly 0.45 to 1 ug was reverse transcribed using random hexamers. The immunoSEQ multiplex PCR assay, covering 54 Vbeta and 13 Jbeta segments, was used to amplify TCR beta CDR3 regions. PCR amplification bias was corrected using a synthetic template baseline for primer optimization and computational correction. As for how the authors treated the data: Reads were annotated to V, D and J genes according to IMGT and were analyzed with immunoSEQ Analyzer, with only productive sequences retained. Clonality was calculated as one minus the Shannon entropy normalized by log2 of the number of productive unique sequences. For each patient and control, public and private clones were evaluated within the 100 most prevalent clones. Clones were defined as Susac-specific if absent from the healthy and MS cohorts, from approximately 1,100 published viral clones and from other ImmuneACCESS disease sequences. The public reads were reanalyzed by TCRdb: fastp trimming at Q25, MiXCR alignment, in-frame beta chains only. Each CDR3 protein appears once, grouped with its most common genes and DNA. What appears here as the V and J calls and clone size reflects TCRdb's work, not the paper's. In this sample the table shows 75,000 to 95,000 distinct CDR3 sequences, approximately 93% of which occur a single time. The ten largest clones add up to 0.35% to 0.5% of the sample.

The CDR3 contains 15 residues, cysteine and phenylalanine counted. Kept here is only the CDR3 DNA, which spans 45 bases and is read in frame from base 1. CDR1 SGHTA and CDR2 FQGNSA were looked up in the germline V gene. V is cut by 5 bases and J by 4 bases, and the space between the germline ends is 14 bases. Comments on this clonotype: The specificity of this receptor is unknown. No much larger clonotype is one base removed from it; base qualities were not supplied.

Peripheral blood CD8+ and CD4+ T cells from healthy donors, Susac syndrome patients and multiple sclerosis patients were profiled by high-throughput TCR beta sequencing. The Susac syndrome patients fulfilled recently defined diagnostic criteria for either definite or probable disease. Bulk CD8+ and CD4+ T cells were purified by magnetic negative isolation, while CD8+ TEMRA cells were enriched using FACS. Blood was drawn into EDTA tubes, processed within 24 hours, and PBMCs were isolated by density gradient centrifugation. PBMCs intended for TCR sequencing were cryopreserved in liquid nitrogen and were subsequently thawed in a 37 degrees C water bath. The sorted or isolated CD4+, CD8+ and CD8+ TEMRA cells reached a purity of at least 90%.

The TCR comes from a human donor with Susac syndrome. The sample consisted of CD8+ T cells from PBMCs. Rearrangement joined TRBV7-2 to TRBJ2-2; the D gene could be TRBD1 or TRBD2, each one agreeing over 5 bases. The nucleotides are TGTGCCAGCAGCCAGCGGACACGGAGCACCGGGGAGCTGTTTTTT. This translates into CASSQRTRSTGELFF.